This T cell receptor (beta chain) is from a study of CD8+CD57+ T cells in acquired aplastic anemia. Study overall: Isolated CD4+ and CD8+ cells, once sorted, yielded DNA averaging about 3 ug. Reads per healthy sample averaged about 10 million (CD4+) and fewer than 13 million (CD8+). Study results and caveats: CD8+ Simpson's diversity did not differ significantly between patients and controls.

Turning to this clonotype: Antigen specificity is unknown.

Germline V gene sequence: CDR1 KGHDR, CDR2 SFDVKD. The CDR3 extends over 15 amino acids. V shed 6 bases, J shed 8 bases, and the junction held 9 bases outside the gene matches. For CDR3 and TCR beta VDJ profiling, genomic DNA was the template used. TCRdb re-called the reads with MiXCR, one entry per CDR3 protein. The sample includes over 150,000 distinct CDR3 sequences, around half of them seen just once. The receptor was isolated from a human donor in good health, serving as a control. The V and J genes are TRBV24-1 and TRBJ1-2; 12 bases agree with TRBD1. Sequencing was done on a sample of sorted CD4+, CD8+, or CD8+CD57+ T cells (not recorded which) from PBMCs. CDR3 in DNA: TGTGCCACCAGTCTAACCGGGACAGGGGGCGAGGGCTACACCTTC. Translated, it gives CATSLTGTGGEGYTF.